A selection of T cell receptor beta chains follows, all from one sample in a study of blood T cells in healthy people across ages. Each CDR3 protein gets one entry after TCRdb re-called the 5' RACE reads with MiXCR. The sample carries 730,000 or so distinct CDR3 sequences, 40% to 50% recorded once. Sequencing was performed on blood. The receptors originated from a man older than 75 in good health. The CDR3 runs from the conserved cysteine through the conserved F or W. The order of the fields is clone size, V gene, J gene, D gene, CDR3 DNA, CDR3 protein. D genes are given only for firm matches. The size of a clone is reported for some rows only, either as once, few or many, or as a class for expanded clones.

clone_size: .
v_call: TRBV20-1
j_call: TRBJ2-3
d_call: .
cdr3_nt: TGCAGTACTGGTGAGAGCACAGATACGCAGTATTTT
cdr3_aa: CSTGESTDTQYF

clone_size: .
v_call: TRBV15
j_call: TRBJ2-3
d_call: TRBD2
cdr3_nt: TGTGCCACCAGCAGAGGACTAGCGGACACTAGCACAGATACGCAGTATTTT
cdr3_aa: CATSRGLADTSTDTQYF

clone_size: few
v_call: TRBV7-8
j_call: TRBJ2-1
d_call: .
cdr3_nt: TGTGCCAGCAGCTTAGTGGCAGCATCAACCTCCTACAATGAGCAGTTCTTC
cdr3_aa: CASSLVAASTSYNEQFF

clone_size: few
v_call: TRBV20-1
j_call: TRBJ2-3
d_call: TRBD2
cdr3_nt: TGCAGTGCTAGGGAAGAGGGTAGCGGGAGGATGGCAGATACGCAGTATTTT
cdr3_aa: CSAREEGSGRMADTQYF

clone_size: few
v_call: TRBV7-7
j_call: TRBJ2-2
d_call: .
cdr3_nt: TGTGCCAGCAGCTTACGGGGTATCACCGGGGAGCTGTTTTTT
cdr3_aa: CASSLRGITGELFF

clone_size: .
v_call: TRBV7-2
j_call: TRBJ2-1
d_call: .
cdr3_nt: TGTGCCAGCAGCCCCAGTGGGAGTTCCGATGAGCAGTTCTTC
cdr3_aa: CASSPSGSSDEQFF

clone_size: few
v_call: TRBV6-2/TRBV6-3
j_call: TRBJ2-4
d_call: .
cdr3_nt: TGTGCCAGCACCCATTCCGGGACAACCAAAAACATTCAGTACTTC
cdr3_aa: CASTHSGTTKNIQYF

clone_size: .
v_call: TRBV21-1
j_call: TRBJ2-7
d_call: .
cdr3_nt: TGTGCCAGCATTACTCTGTACGAGCAGTACTTC
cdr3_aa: CASITLYEQYF

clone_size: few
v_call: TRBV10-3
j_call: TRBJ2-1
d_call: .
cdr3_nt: TGTGCCATCAATAGCGGATATAACAATGAGCAGTTCTTC
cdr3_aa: CAINSGYNNEQFF

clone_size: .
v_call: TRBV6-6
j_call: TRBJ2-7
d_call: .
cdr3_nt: TGTGCCAGCAGTGCATGGGGGGACGAGCAGTACTTC
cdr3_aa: CASSAWGDEQYF

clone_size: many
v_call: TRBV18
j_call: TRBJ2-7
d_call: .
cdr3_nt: TGTGCCAGCTCCTACGACACCTACGAGCAGTACTTC
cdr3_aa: CASSYDTYEQYF

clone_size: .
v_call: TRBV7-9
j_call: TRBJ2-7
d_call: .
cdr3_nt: TGTGCCAGCAGCGTAGGCTCCTACAATGAGCAGTACTTC
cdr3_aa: CASSVGSYNEQYF

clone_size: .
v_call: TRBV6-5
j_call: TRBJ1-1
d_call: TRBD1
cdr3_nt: TGTGCCAGCAGTTACTCGGTTTATGACAGGGGGTGGAACACTGAAGCTTTCTTT
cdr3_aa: CASSYSVYDRGWNTEAFF

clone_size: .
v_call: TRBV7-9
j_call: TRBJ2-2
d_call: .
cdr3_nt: TGTGCCAGCAGTCCCCATAGTGGGAGTTCCGCGGAGCTGTTTTTT
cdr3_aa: CASSPHSGSSAELFF

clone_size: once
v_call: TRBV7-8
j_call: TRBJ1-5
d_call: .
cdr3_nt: TGTGCCAGCAGTAAGGGGGGCGAGAGCAATCAGCCCCAGCATTTT
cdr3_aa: CASSKGGESNQPQHF

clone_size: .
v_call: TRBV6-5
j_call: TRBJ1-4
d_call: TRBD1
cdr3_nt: TGTGCCAGCAGAGGACAGGGGGCTTTTAATGAAAAACTGTTTTTT
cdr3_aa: CASRGQGAFNEKLFF

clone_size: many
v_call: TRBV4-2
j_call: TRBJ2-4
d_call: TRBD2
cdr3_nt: TGTGCCAGCAGCCAAGGGGGGGGGATACTAGCCAAAAACATTCAGTACTTC
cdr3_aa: CASSQGGGILAKNIQYF

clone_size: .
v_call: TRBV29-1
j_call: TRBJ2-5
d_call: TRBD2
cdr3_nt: TGCAGCGCCCACTTGGGACTAGCGGGAGAGACCCAGTACTTC
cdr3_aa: CSAHLGLAGETQYF

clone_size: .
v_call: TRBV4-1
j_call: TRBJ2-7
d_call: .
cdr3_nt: TGCGCCAGCAGCCAAGATCCGGGCAGCCGCACCTACGAGCAGTACTTC
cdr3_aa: CASSQDPGSRTYEQYF

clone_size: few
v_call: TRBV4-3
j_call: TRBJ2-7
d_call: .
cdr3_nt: TGCGCCAGCAGCCAATTCGCCAGCTACGAGCAGTACTTC
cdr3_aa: CASSQFASYEQYF

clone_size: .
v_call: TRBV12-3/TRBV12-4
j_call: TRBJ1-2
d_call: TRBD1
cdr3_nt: TGTGCCAGCAGCCCGGGACAGGGGGCTATAGGCTATGGCTACACCTTC
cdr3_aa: CASSPGQGAIGYGYTF

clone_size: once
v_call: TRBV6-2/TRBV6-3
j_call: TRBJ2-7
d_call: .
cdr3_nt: TGTGCCAGCAGTTTTGGGCACTCCTACGAGCAGTACTTC
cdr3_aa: CASSFGHSYEQYF